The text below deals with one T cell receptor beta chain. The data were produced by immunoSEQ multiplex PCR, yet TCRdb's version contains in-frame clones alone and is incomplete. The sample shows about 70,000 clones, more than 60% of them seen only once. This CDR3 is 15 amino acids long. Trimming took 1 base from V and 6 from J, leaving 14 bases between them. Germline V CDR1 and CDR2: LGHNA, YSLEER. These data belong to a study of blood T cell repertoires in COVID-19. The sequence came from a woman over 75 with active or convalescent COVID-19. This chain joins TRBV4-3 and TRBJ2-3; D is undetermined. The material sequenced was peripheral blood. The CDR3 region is CASSQAGPSRDTQYF. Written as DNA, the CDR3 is TGCGCCAGCAGCCAAGCCGGCCCTTCGAGGGATACGCAGTATTTT.